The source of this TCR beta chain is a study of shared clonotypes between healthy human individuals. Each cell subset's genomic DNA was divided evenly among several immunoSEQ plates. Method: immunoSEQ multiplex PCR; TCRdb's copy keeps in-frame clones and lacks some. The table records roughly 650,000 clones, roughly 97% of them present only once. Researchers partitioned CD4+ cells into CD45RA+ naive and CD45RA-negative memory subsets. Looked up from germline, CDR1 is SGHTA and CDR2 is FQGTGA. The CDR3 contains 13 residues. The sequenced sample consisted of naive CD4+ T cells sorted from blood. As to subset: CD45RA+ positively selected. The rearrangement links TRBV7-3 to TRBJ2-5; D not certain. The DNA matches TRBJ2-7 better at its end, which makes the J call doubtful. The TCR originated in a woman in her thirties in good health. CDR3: CASSRRPFHEQYF. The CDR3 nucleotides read TGTGCCAGCAGCCGGCGCCCCTTTCACGAGCAGTACTTC.